The subject of this entry is one TCR beta chain. Its target is not known. The material for each subset, its genomic DNA, was split evenly across several immunoSEQ plates. The method was immunoSEQ multiplex PCR; TCRdb's version includes in-frame clones alone and lacks a portion of them. The table has under 350,000 clones, 80% to 90% seen once; the top ten hold roughly 15%. This record comes from a study of shared clonotypes between healthy human individuals. Study background: In total, the donors were a couple of women and three men aged 18 to 49. Study results and limitations: Naive subsets typically showed greater estimated richness than memory subsets.

None of the donors, who were healthy HIV-negative adults, had recently had acute infections or vaccinations. CDR3 length equals 14 residues. V gave up 4 bases and J gave up 2 bases; unmatched junction bases: 4. The germline V gene has CDR1 MGHRA and CDR2 YSYEKL. The sample consisted of memory CD8+ T cells sorted from blood. Specified subset: CD45RO+ cells pooled with CCR7-negative TemRA cells. The sequence was collected from a man in his late teens or twenties in good health. The V gene is TRBV4-1, the J gene TRBJ1-1, with 7 positions matching TRBD1. CDR3 residues: CASSLGTANTEAFF. CDR3 nucleotide sequence: TGCGCCAGCAGCCTAGGGACAGCCAACACTGAAGCTTTCTTT.